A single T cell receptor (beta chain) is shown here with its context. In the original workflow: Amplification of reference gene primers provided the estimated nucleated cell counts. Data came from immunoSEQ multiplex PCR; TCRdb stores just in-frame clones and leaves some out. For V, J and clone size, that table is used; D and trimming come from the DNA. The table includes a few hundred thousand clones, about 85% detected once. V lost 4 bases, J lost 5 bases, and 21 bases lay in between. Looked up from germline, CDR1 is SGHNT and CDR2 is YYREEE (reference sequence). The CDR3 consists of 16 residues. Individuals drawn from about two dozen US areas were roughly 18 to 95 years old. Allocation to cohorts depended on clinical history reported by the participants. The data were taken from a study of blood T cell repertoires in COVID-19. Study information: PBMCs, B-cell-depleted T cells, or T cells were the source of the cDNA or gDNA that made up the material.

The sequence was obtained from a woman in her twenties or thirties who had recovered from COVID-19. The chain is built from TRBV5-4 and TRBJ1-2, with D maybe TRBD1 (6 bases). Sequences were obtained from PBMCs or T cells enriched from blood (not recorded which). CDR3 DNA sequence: TGTGCCAGCAGCCCGGGGGGCAGGGGAGGTTCGTATGGCTACACCTTC. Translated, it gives CASSPGGRGGSYGYTF.